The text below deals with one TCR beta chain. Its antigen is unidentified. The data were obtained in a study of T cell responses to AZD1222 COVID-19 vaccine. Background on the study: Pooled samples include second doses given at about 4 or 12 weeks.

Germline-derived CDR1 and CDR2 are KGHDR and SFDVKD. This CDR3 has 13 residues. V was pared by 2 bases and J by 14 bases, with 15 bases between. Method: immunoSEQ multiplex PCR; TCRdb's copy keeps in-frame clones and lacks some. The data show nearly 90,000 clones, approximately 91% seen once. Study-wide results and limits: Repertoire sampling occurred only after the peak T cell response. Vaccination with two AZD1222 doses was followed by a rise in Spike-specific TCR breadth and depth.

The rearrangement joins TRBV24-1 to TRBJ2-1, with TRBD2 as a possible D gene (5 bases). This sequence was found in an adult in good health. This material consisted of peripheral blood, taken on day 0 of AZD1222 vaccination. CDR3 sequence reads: CATSDSSGEKEFF. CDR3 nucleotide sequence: TGTGCCACCAGTGATTCGTCCGGGGAGAAGGAGTTCTTC.